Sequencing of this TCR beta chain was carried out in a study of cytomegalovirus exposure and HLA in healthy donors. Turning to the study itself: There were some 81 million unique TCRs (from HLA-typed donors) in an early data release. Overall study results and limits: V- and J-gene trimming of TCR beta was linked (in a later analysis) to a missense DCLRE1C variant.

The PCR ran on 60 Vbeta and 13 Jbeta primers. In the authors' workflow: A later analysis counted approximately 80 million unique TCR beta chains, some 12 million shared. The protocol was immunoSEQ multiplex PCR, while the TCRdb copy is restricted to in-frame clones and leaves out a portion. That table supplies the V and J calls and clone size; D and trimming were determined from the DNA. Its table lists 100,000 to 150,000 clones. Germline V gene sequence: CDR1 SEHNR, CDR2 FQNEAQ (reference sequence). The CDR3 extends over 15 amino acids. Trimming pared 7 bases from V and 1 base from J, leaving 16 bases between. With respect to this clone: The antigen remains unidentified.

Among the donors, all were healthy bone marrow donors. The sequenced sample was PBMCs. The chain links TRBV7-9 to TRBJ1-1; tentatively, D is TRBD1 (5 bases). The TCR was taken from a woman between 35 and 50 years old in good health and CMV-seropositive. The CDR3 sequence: CASTTLRQKNTEAFF. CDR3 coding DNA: TGTGCCAGCACCACTTTGAGACAGAAGAACACTGAAGCTTTCTTT.